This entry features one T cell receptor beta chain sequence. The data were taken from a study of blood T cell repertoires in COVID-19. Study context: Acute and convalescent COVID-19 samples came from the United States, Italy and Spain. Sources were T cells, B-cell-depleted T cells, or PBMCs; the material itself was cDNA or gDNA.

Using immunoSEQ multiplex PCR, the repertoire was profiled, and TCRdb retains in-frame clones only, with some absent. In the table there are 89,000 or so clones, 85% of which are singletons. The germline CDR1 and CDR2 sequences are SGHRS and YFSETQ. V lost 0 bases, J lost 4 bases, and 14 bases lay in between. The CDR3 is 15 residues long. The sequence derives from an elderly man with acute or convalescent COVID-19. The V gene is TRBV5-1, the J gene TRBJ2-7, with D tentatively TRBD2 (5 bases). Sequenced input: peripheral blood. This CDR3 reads CASSLEGKDWYEQYF. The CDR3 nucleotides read TGCGCCAGCAGCTTGGAAGGGAAGGACTGGTACGAGCAGTACTTC.